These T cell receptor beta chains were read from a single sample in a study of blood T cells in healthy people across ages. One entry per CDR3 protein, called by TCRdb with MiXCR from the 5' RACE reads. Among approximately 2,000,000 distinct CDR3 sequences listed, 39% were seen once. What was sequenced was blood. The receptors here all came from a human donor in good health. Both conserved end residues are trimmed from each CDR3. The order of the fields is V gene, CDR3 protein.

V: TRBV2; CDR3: ASSTRTNQETQY
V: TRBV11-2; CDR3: ASSLGYGGGAYNEQF
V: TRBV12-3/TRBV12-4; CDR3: ASSLGGSGGVVDYNEQF
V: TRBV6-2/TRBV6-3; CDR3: ASRFDTGSYGYT
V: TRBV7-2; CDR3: ASSLGGDSIYEQY
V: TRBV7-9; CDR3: ASSFSTGSSQETQY
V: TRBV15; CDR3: ATSRASTGYGYT
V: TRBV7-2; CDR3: ASSPSSRGYNSPLH
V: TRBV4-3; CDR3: ASSPYPGAKNIQY
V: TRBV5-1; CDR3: ASSLSLQGGSGTDTQY
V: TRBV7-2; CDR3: ASSPKSLTDTQY
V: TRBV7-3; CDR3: ASSPSLQGGDTRY
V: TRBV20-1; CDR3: SARDGYTEAF
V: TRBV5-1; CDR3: ASRDRAWDNEQF
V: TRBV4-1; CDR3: ASSQATGYGYT
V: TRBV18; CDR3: ASSPTVAPEAF
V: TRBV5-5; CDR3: ASSLSPVRDEKLF
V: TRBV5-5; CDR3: ASSLDQLTANYGYT
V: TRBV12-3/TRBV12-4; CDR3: ASSSGQGAVGIGYT
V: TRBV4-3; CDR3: ASSQVQGVGETQY
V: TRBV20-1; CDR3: SAGAESSYEQY
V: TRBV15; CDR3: ATSSGTGELF
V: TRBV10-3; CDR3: AISGGGVYEQY
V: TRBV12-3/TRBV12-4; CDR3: ASSGQGSHEKRF
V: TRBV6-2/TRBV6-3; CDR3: ASSYSPRSSGAYNEQF
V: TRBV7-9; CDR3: ASSYGQGGRLGLETQY
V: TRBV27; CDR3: ASSLMVSSTDTQY
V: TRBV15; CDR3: ATSRDRADNSPLH